Shown below are 21 T cell receptor beta chains from a single sample sequenced in a study of siplizumab effects on memory and regulatory T cells. The table came from immunoSEQ multiplex PCR; TCRdb's copy has only in-frame clones and leaves some out. Counted here are about 82,000 clones, around 90% occurring once; the ten biggest clones make up over 1.5%. The source material was Tregs sorted from blood. Source of these receptors: a human donor in good health.

This chain joins TRBV9 and TRBJ1-1, with 7 nucleotides matching TRBD1. CDR3 size: 15 residues. CDR1 is SGDLS, CDR2 YYNGEE, per germline. V shed 3 bases, J shed 6 bases, and the junction held 11 bases outside the gene matches. Here the CDR3 reads CASSARQGNSAEAFF. CDR3 bases: TGTGCCAGCAGCGCGCGACAGGGAAATAGCGCTGAAGCTTTCTTT.

This clone was found once. The chain links TRBV5-6 to TRBJ1-2; unclear D gene. Trimming removed 4 bases at V and 0 bases at J, with 7 bases between. CDR1 and CDR2 (germline): SGHDT, YYEEEE. The CDR3 is 13 amino acids. DNA of the CDR3: TGTGCCAGCAGCCCCTCCGCTAACTATGGCTACACCTTC. Amino acid sequence: CASSPSANYGYTF.

Concerning this clone: One junction end does not reproduce the germline sequence, and a read error may be involved. The rearrangement uses TRBV5-6 and TRBJ1-2; 9 nucleotides line up with TRBD1. Germline loops: CDR1 SGHDT, CDR2 YYEEEE. This CDR3 contains 12 residues. The CDR3 DNA is TGTGCCAGCAGCTGGGGACAGGGCCCTTCGCTCTTC. Translation: CASSWGQGPSLF.

The chain is built from TRBV6-6 and TRBJ1-2; D unclear. Germline CDR1 reads MNHNY; CDR2 reads SVGAGI (reference sequence). There are 14 residues in the CDR3. V was clipped by 6 bases and J by 2 bases, with 13 bases between them. The CDR3 reads CASRPPGPNYGYTF. CDR3 coding DNA: TGTGCCAGCAGGCCCCCCGGACCGAACTATGGCTACACCTTC.

The sample holds one count of this clone. The chain has TRBV2 and TRBJ2-1, with D hard to call. V was pared by 7 bases and J by 10 bases, with 14 bases between. The germline gives CDR1 SNHLY, CDR2 FYNNEI. This CDR3 spans 12 amino acids. CDR3 sequence reads: CASTTDIPEQFF. DNA for the CDR3: TGTGCCAGCACCACTGATATCCCGGAGCAGTTCTTC.

This clone was recorded only once. This rearrangement joins TRBV9 to TRBJ2-3; 9 bases agree with TRBD2. This CDR3 has 16 amino acids. The ends lost 4 bases at V and 5 bases at J; junction bases unmatched: 11. Germline V gene data show CDR1 as SGDLS and CDR2 as YYNGEE. This chain's CDR3 is CASSPFLAGPGDTQYF. CDR3 nucleotides: TGTGCCAGCAGCCCATTTCTAGCGGGGCCTGGAGATACGCAGTATTTT.

The chain uses TRBV5-6 and TRBJ1-2; D call uncertain. CDR1 SGHDT and CDR2 YYEEEE come from the germline V gene. V gave up 2 bases and J gave up 8 bases, with 19 bases separating them. The CDR3 has 15 amino acids. Here the CDR3 reads CASSFSLAVLGGYTF. CDR3 sequence (DNA): TGTGCCAGCAGCTTTTCATTAGCCGTCTTGGGGGGCTACACCTTC.

The genes are TRBV19 and TRBJ1-2; TRBD1 agrees at 8 bases. This CDR3 is built from 13 residues. The germline V gene has CDR1 LNHDA and CDR2 SQIVND (reference sequence). Trimming cost V 6 bases and J 8 bases; bases outside gene matches: 8. CDR3 loop: CASRTTGGGGYTF. The CDR3 DNA sequence: TGTGCCAGTAGAACAACAGGGGGAGGCGGCTACACCTTC.

CDR3: CASSLSGLDEQYF. CDR3 in DNA: TGTGCCAGCAGCTTGTCGGGGTTGGACGAGCAGTACTTC. The V gene is TRBV2, the J gene TRBJ2-7; weak D call: TRBD2 (5 bases). The CDR3 covers 13 residues. V was shortened by 6 bases and J by 5 bases, with 14 bases between the two germline ends. The germline gives CDR1 SNHLY, CDR2 FYNNEI.

The rearrangement links TRBV5-4 to TRBJ2-3, with a weak D call TRBD2 (7 bases). Trimming removed 0 bases at V and 6 bases at J, with 14 bases between. CDR1 SGHNT and CDR2 YYREEE come from the germline V gene (reference sequence). The CDR3 sequence is 15 residues long. CDR3 residues: CASSLAGRGQDTQYF. Written as DNA, the CDR3 is TGTGCCAGCAGCTTGGCGGGGCGGGGGCAGGATACGCAGTATTTT.

The rearrangement uses TRBV6-6 and TRBJ1-2; D not certain. CDR1 and CDR2 from the germline V gene are MNHNY and SVGAGI (reference sequence). The CDR3 has 13 amino acids. With 2 bases removed from V and 8 bases from J, the gap between germline ends came to 12 bases. The CDR3: CASSYELGTGYTF. In DNA, the CDR3 is TGTGCCAGCAGTTACGAGCTGGGAACGGGCTACACCTTC.

The chain carries TRBV5-5 and TRBJ1-2; the D is unclear. V was cut by 4 bases and J by 1 base, with 5 bases left in between. Germline CDR1 and CDR2: SGHKS and YYEKEE (reference sequence). The CDR3 extends over 12 amino acids. The CDR3 here is CASSGINYGYTF. In DNA, the CDR3 is TGTGCCAGCAGCGGTATTAACTATGGCTACACCTTC.

The rearrangement joins TRBV7-9 to TRBJ1-2; D call uncertain. The V end was cut by 5 bases, the J end by 6 bases, with 10 bases between. Germline CDR1 and CDR2: SEHNR and FQNEAQ (reference sequence). This CDR3 spans 12 amino acids. The DNA for the CDR3 is TGTGCCAGCAGCACGTCTCCCCATGGCTACACCTTC. It codes for CASSTSPHGYTF.

This chain uses TRBV5-1 with TRBJ2-6; no definite D call. Germline V gives CDR1 SGHRS, CDR2 YFSETQ. The V end was cut by 5 bases, the J end by 2 bases, with 8 bases between. This CDR3 region has 14 residues. The CDR3 protein is CASSVDPGANVLTF. The CDR3 nucleotides read TGCGCCAGCAGTGTAGACCCTGGGGCCAACGTCCTGACTTTC.

The chain employs TRBV5-1 and TRBJ1-1, with D unclear. The germline CDR1 and CDR2 sequences are SGHRS and YFSETQ. This CDR3 is built from 15 residues. Trimming pared 1 base from V and 5 bases from J, leaving 15 bases between. This chain's CDR3 is CASSLIGPYGTEAFF. The DNA for the CDR3 is TGCGCCAGCAGCTTGATCGGACCCTATGGGACTGAAGCTTTCTTT.

The rearrangement uses TRBV6-1 and TRBJ1-5; 8 nucleotides align to TRBD1. CDR1 and CDR2 (germline): MNHNS, SASEGT. The CDR3 runs to 15 residues. V trimming: 5 bases; J trimming: 7 bases; junction bases outside the gene matches: 10. In nucleotides, the CDR3 is TGTGCCAGCAGTAACGACAGGGGTGGGCCCCAGCCCCAGCATTTT. Protein sequence: CASSNDRGGPQPQHF.

V usage is TRBV4-2 and J usage is TRBJ1-1, with D possibly TRBD1 on 5 matching bases. Between the trimmed V and J ends, which lost 1 base and 0 bases, there was a span of 21 bases. CDR1 and CDR2 from the germline V gene are LGHNA and YNFKEQ. The CDR3 totals 19 residues. The CDR3 is CASSQALYGGRQLNTEAFF. The CDR3 DNA sequence: TGTGCCAGCAGCCAAGCCCTTTATGGGGGAAGACAGTTGAACACTGAAGCTTTCTTT.

V is TRBV18 and J is TRBJ2-5; D may be TRBD1 (6 bases). With 3 bases removed from V and 2 bases from J, the gap between germline ends came to 10 bases. The V gene's germline CDR1 is KGHSH and CDR2 LQKENI. The CDR3 length is 14 residues. Here the CDR3 reads CASSPVTGQETQYF. As DNA, the CDR3 is TGTGCCAGCTCACCCGTCACAGGGCAAGAGACCCAGTACTTC.

The chain combines TRBV29-1 with TRBJ1-1, with D perhaps TRBD1 (5 bases). The length of the CDR3 is 16 residues. Germline values: CDR1 SQVTM, CDR2 ANQGSEA. Trimming shortened V by 4 bases and J by 1 base, and 19 bases separated the two germline ends. CDR3: CSVAGRGWGSNTEAFF. Here the CDR3 DNA reads TGCAGCGTTGCCGGGCGGGGGTGGGGCTCGAACACTGAAGCTTTCTTT. The whole variable domain, remainder taken from reference TRBV29-1 and TRBJ1-1, is SAVISQKPSRDICQRGTSLTIQCQVDSQVTMMFWYRQQPGQSLTLIATANQGSEATYESGFVIDKFPISRPNLTFSTLTVSNMSPEDSSIYLCSVAGRGWGSNTEAFFGQGTRLTVV.

The genes are TRBV5-1 and TRBJ2-1, with D unclear. Germline loops: CDR1 SGHRS, CDR2 YFSETQ. V lost 0 bases to trimming and J lost 5 bases, with 6 bases between them. The CDR3 sequence is 13 residues long. The CDR3 DNA reads as TGCGCCAGCAGCTTGGTCGTCGACAATGAGCAGTTCTTC. Amino acids: CASSLVVDNEQFF.

The sample holds a few counts of this clone. The rearrangement uses TRBV29-1 and TRBJ1-1; no clear D gene. The CDR3 sequence is 11 residues long. Per germline, CDR1 SQVTM and CDR2 ANQGSEA. With 4 bases removed from V and 5 bases from J, the gap between germline ends came to 8 bases. The CDR3 bases are TGCAGCGTTGTGACGGGGACTGAAGCTTTCTTT. Encoded protein: CSVVTGTEAFF.